These 2 T cell receptor beta chains share one sample of origin, sequenced in a study of early T cells in non-severe SARS-CoV-2 infection. TCRdb passed the 5' RACE reads through MiXCR, listing each CDR3 protein once. The table includes about 29,000 distinct CDR3 sequences, about 4.5% detected once. Input material: whole blood. All receptors derive from an adult who was a healthcare worker with PCR-confirmed SARS-CoV-2 infection or an uninfected control (not recorded which).

The table lists this clonotype with many counts. This chain uses TRBV11-2 with TRBJ2-1, with 9 positions matching TRBD2. This CDR3 contains 16 residues. Trimming removed 3 bases from V and 3 bases from J; junction bases left unmatched: 6. Per the germline V gene, CDR1 is SGHAT and CDR2 is FQNNGV. The CDR3 protein is CASSFATSGYYNEQFF. CDR3 DNA: TGTGCCAGCAGCTTCGCGACTAGCGGATACTACAATGAGCAGTTCTTC.

The chain couples TRBV12-3 or TRBV12-4 to TRBJ1-2; D is ambiguous. The CDR3 loop spans 12 amino acids. Trimming removed 6 bases from V and 5 bases from J, with 10 bases in between. This chain's CDR3 is CASSRPVYGYTF. In DNA, the CDR3 is TGTGCCAGCAGCCGACCCGTATATGGCTACACCTTC.